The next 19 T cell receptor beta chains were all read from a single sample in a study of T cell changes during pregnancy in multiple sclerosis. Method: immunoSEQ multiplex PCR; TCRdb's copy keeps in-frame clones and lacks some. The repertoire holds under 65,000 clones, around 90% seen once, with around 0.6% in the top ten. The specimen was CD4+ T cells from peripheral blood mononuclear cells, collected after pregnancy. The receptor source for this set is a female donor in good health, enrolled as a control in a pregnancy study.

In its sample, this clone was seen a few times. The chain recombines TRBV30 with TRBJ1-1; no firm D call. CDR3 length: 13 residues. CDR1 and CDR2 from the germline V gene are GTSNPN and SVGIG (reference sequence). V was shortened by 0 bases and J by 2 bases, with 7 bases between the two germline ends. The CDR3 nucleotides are TGTGCCTGGAGTGTTGAGGGAAACACTGAAGCTTTCTTT. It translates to CAWSVEGNTEAFF.

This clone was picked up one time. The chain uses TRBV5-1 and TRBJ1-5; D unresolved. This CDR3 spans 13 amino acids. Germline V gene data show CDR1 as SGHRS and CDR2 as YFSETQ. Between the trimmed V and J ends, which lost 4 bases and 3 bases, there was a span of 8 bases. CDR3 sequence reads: CASSTGDNQPQHF. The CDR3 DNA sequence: TGCGCCAGCAGCACCGGGGACAATCAGCCCCAGCATTTT.

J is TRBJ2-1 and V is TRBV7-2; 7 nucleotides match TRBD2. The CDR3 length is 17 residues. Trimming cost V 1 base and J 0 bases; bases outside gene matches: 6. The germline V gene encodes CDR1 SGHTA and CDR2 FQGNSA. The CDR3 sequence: CASSLVGGSSSYNEQFF. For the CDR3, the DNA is TGTGCCAGCAGCTTAGTGGGCGGGAGCAGCTCCTACAATGAGCAGTTCTTC.

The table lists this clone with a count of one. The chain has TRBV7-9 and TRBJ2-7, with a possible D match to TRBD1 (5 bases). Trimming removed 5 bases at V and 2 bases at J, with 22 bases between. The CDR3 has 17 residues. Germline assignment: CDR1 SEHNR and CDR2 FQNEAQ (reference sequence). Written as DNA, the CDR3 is TGTGCCAGCAGCCAAGGTTTTGGGCAGGACACTGCCTACGAGCAGTACTTC. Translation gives CASSQGFGQDTAYEQYF.

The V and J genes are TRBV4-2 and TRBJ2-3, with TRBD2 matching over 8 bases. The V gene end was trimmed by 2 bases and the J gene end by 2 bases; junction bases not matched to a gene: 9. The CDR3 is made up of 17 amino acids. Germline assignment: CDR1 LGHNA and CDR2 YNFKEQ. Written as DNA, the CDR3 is TGTGCCAGCAGCCAAAATAATCTAGCGGGTGACACAGATACGCAGTATTTT. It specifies CASSQNNLAGDTDTQYF.

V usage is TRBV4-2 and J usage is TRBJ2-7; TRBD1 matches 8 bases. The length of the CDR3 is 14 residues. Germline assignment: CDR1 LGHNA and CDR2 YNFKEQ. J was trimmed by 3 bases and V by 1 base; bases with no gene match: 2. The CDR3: CASSQGGTGYEQYF. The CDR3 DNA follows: TGTGCCAGCAGCCAAGGGGGGACAGGCTACGAGCAGTACTTC.

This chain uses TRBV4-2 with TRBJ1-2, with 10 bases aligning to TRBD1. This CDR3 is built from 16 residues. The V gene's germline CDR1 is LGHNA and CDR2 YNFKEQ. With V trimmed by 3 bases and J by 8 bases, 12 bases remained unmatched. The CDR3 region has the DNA TGTGCCAGCAGCCAGGCGACCGGGACAGGGGTCAGGGGCTACACCTTC. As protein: CASSQATGTGVRGYTF.

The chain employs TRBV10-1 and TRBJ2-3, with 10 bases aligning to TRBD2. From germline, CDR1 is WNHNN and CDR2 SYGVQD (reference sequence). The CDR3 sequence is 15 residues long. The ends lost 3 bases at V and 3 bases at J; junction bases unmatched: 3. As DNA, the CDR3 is TGCGCCAGCAGTGAAGCGACTAGCGGGACAGATACGCAGTATTTT. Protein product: CASSEATSGTDTQYF.

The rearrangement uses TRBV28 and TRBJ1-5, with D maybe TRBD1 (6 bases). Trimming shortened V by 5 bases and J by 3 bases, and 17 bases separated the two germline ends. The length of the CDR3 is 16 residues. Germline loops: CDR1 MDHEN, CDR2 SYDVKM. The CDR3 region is CASSLLGGSDNQPQHF. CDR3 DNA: TGTGCCAGCAGTCTCCTTGGGGGCTCTGACAATCAGCCCCAGCATTTT.

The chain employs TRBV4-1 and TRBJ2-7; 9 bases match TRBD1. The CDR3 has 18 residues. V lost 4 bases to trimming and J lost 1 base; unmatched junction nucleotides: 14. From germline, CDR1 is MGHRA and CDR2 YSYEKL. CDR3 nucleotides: TGCGCCAGCAGCCGGGTAGGCCCCGGGACAGGGAGTTCCTACGAGCAGTACTTC. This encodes CASSRVGPGTGSSYEQYF.

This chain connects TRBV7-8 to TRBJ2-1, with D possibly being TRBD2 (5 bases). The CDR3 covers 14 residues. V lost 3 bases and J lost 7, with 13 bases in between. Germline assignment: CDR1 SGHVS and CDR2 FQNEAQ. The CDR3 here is CASSFAPGGNEQFF. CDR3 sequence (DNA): TGTGCCAGCAGCTTTGCCCCAGGCGGGAATGAGCAGTTCTTC.

The CDR3 region is CASRDRTGAEKLFF. Written as DNA, the CDR3 is TGTGCCAGCAGGGATAGGACAGGGGCCGAAAAACTGTTTTTT. The gene calls are TRBV2 and TRBJ1-4, with 9 positions matching TRBD1. CDR1 is SNHLY and CDR2 is FYNNEI in the germline V gene. V shed 6 bases and J 8 bases; nucleotides not matched to a gene: 7. The CDR3 has 14 residues.

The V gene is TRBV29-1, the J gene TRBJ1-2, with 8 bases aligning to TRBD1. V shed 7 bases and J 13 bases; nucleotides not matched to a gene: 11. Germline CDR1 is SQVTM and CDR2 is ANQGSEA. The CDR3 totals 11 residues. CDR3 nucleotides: TGCAGCGGGGAGGCAGGGGGCTTTCTCACCTTC. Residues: CSGEAGGFLTF.

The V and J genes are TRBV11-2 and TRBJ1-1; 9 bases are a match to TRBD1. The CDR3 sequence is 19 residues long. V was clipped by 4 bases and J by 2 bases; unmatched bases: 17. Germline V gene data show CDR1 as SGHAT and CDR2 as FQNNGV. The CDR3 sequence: CASSSFRPLDRGINTEAFF. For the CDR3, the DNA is TGTGCCAGCAGCTCCTTTCGCCCCTTGGACAGGGGAATAAACACTGAAGCTTTCTTT.

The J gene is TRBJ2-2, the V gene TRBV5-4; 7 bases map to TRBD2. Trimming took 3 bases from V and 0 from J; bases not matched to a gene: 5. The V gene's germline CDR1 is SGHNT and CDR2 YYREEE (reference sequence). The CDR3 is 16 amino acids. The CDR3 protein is CASSSPSGANTGELFF. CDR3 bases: TGTGCCAGCAGCTCCCCTAGCGGAGCGAACACCGGGGAGCTGTTTTTT.

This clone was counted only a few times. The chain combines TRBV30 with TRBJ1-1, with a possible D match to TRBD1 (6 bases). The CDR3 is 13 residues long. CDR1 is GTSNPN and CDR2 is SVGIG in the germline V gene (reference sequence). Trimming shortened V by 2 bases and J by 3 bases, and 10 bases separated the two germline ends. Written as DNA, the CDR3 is TGTGCCTGGAGTAAGGGGGGGGACACTGAAGCTTTCTTT. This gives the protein CAWSKGGDTEAFF.

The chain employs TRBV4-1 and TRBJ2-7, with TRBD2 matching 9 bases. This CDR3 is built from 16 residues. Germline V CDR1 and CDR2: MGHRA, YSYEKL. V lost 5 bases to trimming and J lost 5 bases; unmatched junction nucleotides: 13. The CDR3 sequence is CASSKRAGLAGNEQYF. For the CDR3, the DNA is TGCGCCAGCAGCAAGAGAGCGGGGCTAGCGGGAAACGAGCAGTACTTC.

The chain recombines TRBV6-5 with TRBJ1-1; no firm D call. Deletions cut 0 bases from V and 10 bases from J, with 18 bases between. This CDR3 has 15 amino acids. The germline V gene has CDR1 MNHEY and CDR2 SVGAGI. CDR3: CASSYSTHTLSVAFF. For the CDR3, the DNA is TGTGCCAGCAGTTACTCCACCCATACACTGAGCGTAGCTTTCTTT.

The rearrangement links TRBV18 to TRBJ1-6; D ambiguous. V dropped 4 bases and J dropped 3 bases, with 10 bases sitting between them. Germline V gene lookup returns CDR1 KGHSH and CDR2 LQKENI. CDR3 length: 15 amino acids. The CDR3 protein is CASSREGVYNSPLHF. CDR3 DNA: TGTGCCAGCTCACGTGAAGGAGTCTATAATTCACCCCTCCACTTT.